This T cell receptor (beta chain) was captured in a study of T-cell reconstitution after alpha-beta-depleted transplantation in children. Preparing the TCRbeta library involved the use of unique molecular identifiers. MiXCR, applied by TCRdb to the PCR reads, yields one record per CDR3 protein. This table holds hundreds of thousands of distinct CDR3 sequences, 16% found once. The CDR3 spans 18 residues. CDR1 is MNHEY and CDR2 is SMNVEV in the germline V gene (reference sequence). The V segment lost 3 bases and the J segment 1 base; nucleotides outside the gene matches: 12. The chain links TRBV27 to TRBJ2-7, with 10 positions matching TRBD1. This specimen consisted of PBMCs from the stem cell graft donor, obtained from the stem cell graft. The receptor comes from a human donor who donated a stem cell graft to a child with acute myeloid leukemia. The CDR3 nucleotides read TGTGCCAGCAGTTTTAGGGGCCCGGGACAGGGGATTTCCTACGAGCAGTACTTC. It is translated as CASSFRGPGQGISYEQYF.